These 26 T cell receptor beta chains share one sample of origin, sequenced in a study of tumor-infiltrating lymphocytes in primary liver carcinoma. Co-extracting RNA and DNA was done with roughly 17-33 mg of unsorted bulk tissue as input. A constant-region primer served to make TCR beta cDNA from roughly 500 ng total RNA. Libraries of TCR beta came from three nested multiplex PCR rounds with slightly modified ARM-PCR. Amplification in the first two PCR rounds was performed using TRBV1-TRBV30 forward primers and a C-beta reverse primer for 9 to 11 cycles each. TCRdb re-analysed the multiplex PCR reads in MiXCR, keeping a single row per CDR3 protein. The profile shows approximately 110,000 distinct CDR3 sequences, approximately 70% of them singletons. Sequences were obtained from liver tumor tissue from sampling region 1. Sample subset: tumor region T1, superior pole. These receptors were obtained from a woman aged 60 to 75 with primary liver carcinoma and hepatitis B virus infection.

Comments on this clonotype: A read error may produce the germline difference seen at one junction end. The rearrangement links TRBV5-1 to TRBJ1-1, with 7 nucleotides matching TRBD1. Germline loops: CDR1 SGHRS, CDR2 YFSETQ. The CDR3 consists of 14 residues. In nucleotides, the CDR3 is TGCGCCATCAGCCCTGGGACAGCGTACACAGAAGCTTTCTTT. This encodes CAISPGTAYTEAFF. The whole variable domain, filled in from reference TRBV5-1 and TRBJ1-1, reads KAGVTQTPRYLIKTRGQQVTLSCSPISGHRSVSWYQQTPGQGLQFLFEYFSETQRNKGNFPGRFSGRQFSNSRSEMNVSTLELGDSALYLCAISPGTAYTEAFFGQGTRLTVV.

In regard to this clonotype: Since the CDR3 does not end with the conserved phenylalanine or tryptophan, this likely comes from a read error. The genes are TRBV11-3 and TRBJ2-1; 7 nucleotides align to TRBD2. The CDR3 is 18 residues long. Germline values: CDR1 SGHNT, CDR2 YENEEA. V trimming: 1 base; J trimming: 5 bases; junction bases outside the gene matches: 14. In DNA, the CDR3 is TGTGCCAGCAGCTTAGGTCAAGGCGGGAGAGCCGGCGACAATGAGCAGTTCTCC. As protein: CASSLGQGGRAGDNEQFS.

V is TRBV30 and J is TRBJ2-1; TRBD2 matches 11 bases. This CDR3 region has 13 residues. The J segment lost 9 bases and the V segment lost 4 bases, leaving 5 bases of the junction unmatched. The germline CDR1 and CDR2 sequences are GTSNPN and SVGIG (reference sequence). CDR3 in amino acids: CAWNKLAGGEQFF. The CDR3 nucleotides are TGTGCCTGGAACAAGCTAGCGGGAGGTGAGCAGTTCTTC.

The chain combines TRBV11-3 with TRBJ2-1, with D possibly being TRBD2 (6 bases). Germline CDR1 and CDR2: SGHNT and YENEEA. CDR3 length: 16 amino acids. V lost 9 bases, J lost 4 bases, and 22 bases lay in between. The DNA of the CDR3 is TGTGCCAGTAGCATTAGCTGGAGGGCCTGGTACAATGAGCAGTTCTTC. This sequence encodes CASSISWRAWYNEQFF.

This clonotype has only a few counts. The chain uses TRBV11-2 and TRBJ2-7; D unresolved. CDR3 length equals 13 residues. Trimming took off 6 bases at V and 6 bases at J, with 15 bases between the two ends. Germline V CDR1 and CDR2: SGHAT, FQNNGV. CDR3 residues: CASRNGRAIEQYF. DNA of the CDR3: TGTGCCAGCAGGAACGGACGAGCGATCGAGCAGTACTTC.

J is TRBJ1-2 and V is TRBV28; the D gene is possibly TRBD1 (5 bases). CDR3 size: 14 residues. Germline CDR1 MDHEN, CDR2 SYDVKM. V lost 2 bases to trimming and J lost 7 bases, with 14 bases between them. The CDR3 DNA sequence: TGTGCCAGCAGTTTACAGGGCCTGCTGGGTGGCTACACCTTC. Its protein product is CASSLQGLLGGYTF.

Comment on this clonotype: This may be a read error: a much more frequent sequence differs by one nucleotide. The CDR3 region is CASSSTGDGAKKIQYF. The CDR3 DNA follows: TGTGCCAGCAGCTCTACAGGGGATGGGGCCAAAAAGATTCAGTACTTC. The V gene is TRBV7-8, the J gene TRBJ2-4, with TRBD1 identical over 7 bases. Per the germline V gene, CDR1 is SGHVS and CDR2 is FQNEAQ. This CDR3 is 16 amino acids long.

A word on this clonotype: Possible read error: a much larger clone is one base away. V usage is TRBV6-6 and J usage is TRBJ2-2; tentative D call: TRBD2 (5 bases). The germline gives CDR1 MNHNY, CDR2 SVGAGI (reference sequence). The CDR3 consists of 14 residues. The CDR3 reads CASSYIRDTGELLF. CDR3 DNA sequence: TGTGCCAGCAGTTACATCAGAGACACCGGGGAGCTGCTTTTT.

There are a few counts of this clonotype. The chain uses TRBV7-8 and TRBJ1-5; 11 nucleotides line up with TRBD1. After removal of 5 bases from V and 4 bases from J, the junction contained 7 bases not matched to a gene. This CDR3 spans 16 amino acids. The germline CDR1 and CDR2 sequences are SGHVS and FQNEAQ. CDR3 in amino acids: CASSMPDRGPNQPQHF. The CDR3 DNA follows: TGTGCCAGCAGCATGCCGGACAGGGGGCCTAATCAGCCCCAGCATTTT.

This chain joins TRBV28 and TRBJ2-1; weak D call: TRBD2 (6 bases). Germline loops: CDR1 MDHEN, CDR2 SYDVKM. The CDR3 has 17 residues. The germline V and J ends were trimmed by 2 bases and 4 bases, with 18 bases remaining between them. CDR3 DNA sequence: TGTGCCAGCAGTTTAGTTTCGGGGGATAGGTTGTACAATGAGCAGTTCTTC. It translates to CASSLVSGDRLYNEQFF.

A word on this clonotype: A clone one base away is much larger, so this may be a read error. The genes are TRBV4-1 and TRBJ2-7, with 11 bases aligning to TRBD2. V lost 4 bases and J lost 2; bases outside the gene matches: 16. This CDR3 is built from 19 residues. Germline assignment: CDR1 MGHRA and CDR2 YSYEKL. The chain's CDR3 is CASSRQLTSGSSLAYEQYF. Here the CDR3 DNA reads TGCGCCAGCAGCCGTCAACTAACTAGCGGGAGTTCTTTAGCCTACGAGCAGTACTTC.

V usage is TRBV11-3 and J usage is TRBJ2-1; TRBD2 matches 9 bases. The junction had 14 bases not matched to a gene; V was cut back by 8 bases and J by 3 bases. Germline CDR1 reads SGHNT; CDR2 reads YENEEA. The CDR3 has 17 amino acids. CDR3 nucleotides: TGTGCCAGCTTAGGTCAAGGCGGGAGGGCCGGCTACAATGAGCAGTTCTTC. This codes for CASLGQGGRAGYNEQFF. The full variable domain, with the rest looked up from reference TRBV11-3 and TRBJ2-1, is EAGVVQSPRYKIIEKKQPVAFWCNPISGHNTLYWYLQNLGQGPELLIRYENEEAVDDSQLPKDRFSAERLKGVDSTLKIQPAELGDSAVYLCASLGQGGRAGYNEQFFGPGTRLTVL.

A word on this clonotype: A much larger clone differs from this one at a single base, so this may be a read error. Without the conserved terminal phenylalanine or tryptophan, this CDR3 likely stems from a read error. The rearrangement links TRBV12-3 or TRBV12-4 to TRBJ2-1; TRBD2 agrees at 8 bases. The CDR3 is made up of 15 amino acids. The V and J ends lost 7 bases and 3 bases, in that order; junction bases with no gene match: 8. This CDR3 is CASTPTSGVYNEQFL. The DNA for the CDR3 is TGTGCCAGCACCCCAACTAGCGGAGTCTACAATGAGCAGTTCTTA.

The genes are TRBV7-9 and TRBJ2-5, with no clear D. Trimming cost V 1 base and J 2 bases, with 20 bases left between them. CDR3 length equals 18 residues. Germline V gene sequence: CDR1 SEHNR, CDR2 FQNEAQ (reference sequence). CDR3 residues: CASSLGASSVGPQETQYF. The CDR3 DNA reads TGTGCCAGCAGCTTAGGGGCCAGCTCTGTGGGCCCACAAGAGACCCAGTACTTC.

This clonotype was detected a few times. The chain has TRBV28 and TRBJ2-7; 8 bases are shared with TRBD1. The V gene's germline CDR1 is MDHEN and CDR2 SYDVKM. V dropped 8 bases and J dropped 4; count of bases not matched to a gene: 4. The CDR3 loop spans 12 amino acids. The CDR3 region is CASYRQGYEQYF. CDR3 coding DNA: TGTGCCAGCTACCGACAGGGGTACGAGCAGTACTTC. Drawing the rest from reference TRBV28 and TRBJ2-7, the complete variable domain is DVKVTQSSRYLVKRTGEKVFLECVQDMDHENMFWYRQDPGLGLRLIYFSYDVKMKEKGDIPEGYSVSREKKERFSLILESASTNQTSMYLCASYRQGYEQYFGPGTRLTVT.

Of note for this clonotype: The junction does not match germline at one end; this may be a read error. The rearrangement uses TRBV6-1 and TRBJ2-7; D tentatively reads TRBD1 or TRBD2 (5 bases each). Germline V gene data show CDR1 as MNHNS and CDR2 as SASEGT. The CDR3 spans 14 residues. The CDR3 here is CASSEGRSWDELYF. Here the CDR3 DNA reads TGTGCCAGCAGTGAAGGCAGATCCTGGGACGAGCTGTACTTC.

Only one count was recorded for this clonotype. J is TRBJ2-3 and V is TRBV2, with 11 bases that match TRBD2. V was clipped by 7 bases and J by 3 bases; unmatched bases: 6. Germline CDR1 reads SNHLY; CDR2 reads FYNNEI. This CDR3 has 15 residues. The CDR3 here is CASNTRTSGTDTQYF. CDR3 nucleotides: TGTGCCAGCAATACCCGGACTAGCGGGACAGATACGCAGTATTTT.

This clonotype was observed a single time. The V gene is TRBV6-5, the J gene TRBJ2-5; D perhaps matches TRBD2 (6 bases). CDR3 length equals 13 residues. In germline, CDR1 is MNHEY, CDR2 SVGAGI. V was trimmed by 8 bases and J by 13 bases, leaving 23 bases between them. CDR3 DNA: TGTGCCAGCGGCACCGCGGTGGGGGAGGCCCGGTACTTC. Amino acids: CASGTAVGEARYF.

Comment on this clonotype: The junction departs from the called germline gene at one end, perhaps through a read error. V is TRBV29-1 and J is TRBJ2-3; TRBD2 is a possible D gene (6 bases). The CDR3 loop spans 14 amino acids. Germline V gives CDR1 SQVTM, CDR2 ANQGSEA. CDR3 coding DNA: TGCAGCGTTGGGATAGATACTAGCACAGATATGCAGTATTTT. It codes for CSVGIDTSTDMQYF.

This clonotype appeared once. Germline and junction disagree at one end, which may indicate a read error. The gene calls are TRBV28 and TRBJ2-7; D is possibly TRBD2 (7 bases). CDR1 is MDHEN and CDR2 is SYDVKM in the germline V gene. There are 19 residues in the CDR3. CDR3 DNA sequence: TGTGCCAGCAGTTCTCAGAGGGGACACATAAACCCTGGGGACTACGAGCGGTACTTC. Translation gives CASSSQRGHINPGDYERYF.

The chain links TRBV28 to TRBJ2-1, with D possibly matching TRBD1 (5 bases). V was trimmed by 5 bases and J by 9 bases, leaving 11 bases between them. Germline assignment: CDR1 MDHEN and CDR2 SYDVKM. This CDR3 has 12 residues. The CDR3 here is CASSPQGSEQFF. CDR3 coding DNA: TGTGCCAGCAGTCCTCAGGGAAGTGAGCAGTTCTTC.

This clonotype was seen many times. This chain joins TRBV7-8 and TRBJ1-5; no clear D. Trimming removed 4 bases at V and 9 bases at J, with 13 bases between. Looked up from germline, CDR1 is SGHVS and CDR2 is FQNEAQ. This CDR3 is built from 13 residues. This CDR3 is CASSSTAVGPQHF. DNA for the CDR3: TGTGCCAGCAGCTCCACAGCGGTTGGGCCCCAGCATTTT.

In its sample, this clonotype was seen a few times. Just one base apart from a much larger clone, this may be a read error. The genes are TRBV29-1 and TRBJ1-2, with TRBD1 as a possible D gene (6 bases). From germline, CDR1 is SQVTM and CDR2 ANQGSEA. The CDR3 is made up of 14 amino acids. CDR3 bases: TGCAGCGTTGTTTTGGACAGTACTAACTATGACTACACCTTC. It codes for CSVVLDSTNYDYTF.

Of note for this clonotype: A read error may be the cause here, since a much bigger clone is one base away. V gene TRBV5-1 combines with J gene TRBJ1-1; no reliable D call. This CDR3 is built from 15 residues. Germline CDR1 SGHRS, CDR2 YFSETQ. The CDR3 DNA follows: TGCTCCAGCAGCTTGGATGGGGTAACGAACACTGAAGCTTTCTTT. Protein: CSSSLDGVTNTEAFF.

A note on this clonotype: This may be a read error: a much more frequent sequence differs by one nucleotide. Here the CDR3 reads CSAGTAPGELLF. In DNA form, the CDR3 reads TGCAGCGCCGGGACAGCCCCCGGGGAGCTGTTATTT. V and J are TRBV29-1 and TRBJ2-2; 7 nucleotides agree with TRBD1. The length of the CDR3 is 12 residues. CDR1 and CDR2 (germline): SQVTM, ANQGSEA.

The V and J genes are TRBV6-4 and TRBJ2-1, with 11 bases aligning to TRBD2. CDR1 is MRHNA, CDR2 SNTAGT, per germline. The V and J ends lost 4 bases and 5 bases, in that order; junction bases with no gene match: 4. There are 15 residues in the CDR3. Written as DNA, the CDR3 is TGTGCCAGCAGTGCCGGGACTAGCGGTGACAATGAGCAGTTCTTC. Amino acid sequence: CASSAGTSGDNEQFF.